The clone carrying this T cell receptor beta chain has ten or more counts. Its antigen is not known. 5'RACE employing 10-nucleotide random UMIs yielded the cDNA. TCRdb reanalysed the 5' RACE reads using MiXCR and keeps one entry per CDR3 protein. The sample contains roughly 20,000 distinct CDR3 sequences, approximately 7.8% of which appear only once. This sample was taken from a study of neurological immune-mediated disorders. The study built sorted libraries from 850,000 to 1,000,000 CD4+ or CD8+ T cells. Trimming shortened V by 6 bases and J by 3 bases, and 20 bases separated the two germline ends. This CDR3 is 16 amino acids long. Germline CDR1 reads SEHNR; CDR2 reads FQNEAQ (reference sequence). Notes on the study in general: The expanded clones of different subjects shared no CDR3 amino acid sequences (suggesting private repertoires in all groups).

Sequenced: CD8+ T cells from blood. The chain uses TRBV7-9 and TRBJ1-1; D is perhaps TRBD1 (5 bases). This clonotype originated in a woman aged 25 to 39 with HTLV-1-associated myelopathy (HAM/TSP). The CDR3 bases are TGTGCCAGCAGTTCTAAAGCGACGACAGAGTACACTGAAGCTTTCTTT. Protein product: CASSSKATTEYTEAFF.